The 6 T cell receptor beta chains below come from one sample, sequenced in a study of blood T cell repertoires in COVID-19. TCRdb keeps only in-frame clones here, not all; method: immunoSEQ multiplex PCR. This table has about 76,000 clones, approximately 80% appearing once. The material sequenced was peripheral blood. These receptors came from a woman aged 55 to 70 with acute or convalescent COVID-19.

The V call is TRBV2, the J call TRBJ2-7; 11 bases agree with TRBD1. The CDR3 spans 14 residues. From germline, CDR1 is SNHLY and CDR2 FYNNEI. V gave up 4 bases and J gave up 3 bases; unmatched junction bases: 2. CDR3 in DNA: TGTGCCAGCAGTGTAGGGACAGGGGGCTACGAGCAGTACTTC. Its translation is CASSVGTGGYEQYF.

This rearrangement joins TRBV6-1 to TRBJ2-7; maybe TRBD2 (6 bases). Germline-derived CDR1 and CDR2 are MNHNS and SASEGT. V lost 1 base to trimming and J lost 0 bases, with 13 bases between them. The CDR3 totals 16 residues. CDR3 sequence reads: CASSEGRAIFSYEQYV. The CDR3 DNA reads TGTGCCAGCAGTGAAGGGAGGGCGATATTCTCCTACGAGCAGTACGTC.

This clone was counted a few times. The same CDR3 arises from other DNA sequences in this sample as well. The CDR3 is CASSYLMNTEAFF. CDR3 coding DNA: TGTGCCAGCAGTTACTTAATGAACACTGAAGCTTTCTTT. V and J are TRBV6-2 or TRBV6-3 and TRBJ1-1; no definite D call. V lost 1 base to trimming and J lost 0 bases, with 3 bases between them. Germline CDR1 reads MNHEY; CDR2 reads SVGEGT. The CDR3 runs 13 residues.

This CDR3 reads CASSLTGTGLNTEAFF. In DNA form, the CDR3 reads TGTGCCAGCAGCTTAACGGGGACAGGTCTTAACACTGAAGCTTTCTTT. The chain recombines TRBV7-3 with TRBJ1-1; TRBD1 matches 8 bases. Germline CDR1 SGHTA, CDR2 FQGTGA. After removal of 0 bases from V and 2 bases from J, the junction contained 5 bases not matched to a gene. The CDR3 spans 16 residues.

This clone was found once. The CDR3 sequence: CASSLSNQGYEAFF. The CDR3, as DNA: TGTGCCAGCAGCTTATCGAATCAGGGATATGAAGCTTTCTTT. V usage is TRBV7-2 and J usage is TRBJ1-1; a weak D match, TRBD1 (5 bases). V dropped 2 bases and J dropped 7 bases, with 14 bases sitting between them. This CDR3 is 14 amino acids long. Germline V gene lookup returns CDR1 SGHTA and CDR2 FQGNSA.

The genes are TRBV7-8 and TRBJ2-3; D unclear. The CDR3 runs 13 residues. Trimming left V 8 bases short and J 2 bases short, with 11 bases between. Germline V gives CDR1 SGHVS, CDR2 FQNEAQ. CDR3 sequence reads: CASQAHLTDTQYF. The DNA for the CDR3 is TGTGCCAGCCAGGCGCACCTCACAGATACGCAGTATTTT.